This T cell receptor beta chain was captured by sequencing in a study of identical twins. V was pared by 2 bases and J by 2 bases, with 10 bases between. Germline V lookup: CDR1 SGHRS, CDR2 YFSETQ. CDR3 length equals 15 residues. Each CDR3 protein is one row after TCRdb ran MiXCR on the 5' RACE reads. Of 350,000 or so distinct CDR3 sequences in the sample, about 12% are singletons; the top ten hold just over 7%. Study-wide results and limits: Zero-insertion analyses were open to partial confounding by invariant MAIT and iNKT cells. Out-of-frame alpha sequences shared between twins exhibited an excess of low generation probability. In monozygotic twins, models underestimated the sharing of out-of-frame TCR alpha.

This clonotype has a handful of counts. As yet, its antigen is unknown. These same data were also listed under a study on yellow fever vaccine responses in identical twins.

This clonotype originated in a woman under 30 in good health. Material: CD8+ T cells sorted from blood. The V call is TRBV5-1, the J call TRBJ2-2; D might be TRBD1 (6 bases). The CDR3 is CASSFWTDNTGELFF. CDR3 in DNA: TGCGCCAGCAGCTTCTGGACAGATAACACCGGGGAGCTGTTTTTT.